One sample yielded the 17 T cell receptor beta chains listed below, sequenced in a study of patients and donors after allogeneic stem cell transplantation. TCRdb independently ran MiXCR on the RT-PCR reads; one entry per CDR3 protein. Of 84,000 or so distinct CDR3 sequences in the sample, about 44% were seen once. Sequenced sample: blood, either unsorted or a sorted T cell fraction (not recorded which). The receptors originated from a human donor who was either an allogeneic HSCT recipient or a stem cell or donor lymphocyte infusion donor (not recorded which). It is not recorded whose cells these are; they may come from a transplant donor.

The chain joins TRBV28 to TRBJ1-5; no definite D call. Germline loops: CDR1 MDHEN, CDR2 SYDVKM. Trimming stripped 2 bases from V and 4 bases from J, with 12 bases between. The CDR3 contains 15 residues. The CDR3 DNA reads TGTGCCAGCAGTTTAGATCGGAGGCTTAATCAGCCCCAGCATTTT. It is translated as CASSLDRRLNQPQHF.

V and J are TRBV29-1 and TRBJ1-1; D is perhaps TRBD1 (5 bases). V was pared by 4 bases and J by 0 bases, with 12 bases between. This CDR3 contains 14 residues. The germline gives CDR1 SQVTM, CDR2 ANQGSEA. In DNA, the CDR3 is TGCAGCGTTGTTCAAGGGGTGATGAACACTGAAGCTTTCTTT. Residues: CSVVQGVMNTEAFF. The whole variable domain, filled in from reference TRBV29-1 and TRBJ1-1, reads SAVISQKPSRDICQRGTSLTIQCQVDSQVTMMFWYRQQPGQSLTLIATANQGSEATYESGFVIDKFPISRPNLTFSTLTVSNMSPEDSSIYLCSVVQGVMNTEAFFGQGTRLTVV.

The CDR3 DNA is TGTGCCAGCAGCCTAACAGGGGGCAGCAATGAAAAACTGTTTTTT. Residues: CASSLTGGSNEKLFF. The chain employs TRBV7-6 and TRBJ1-4; 9 bases are shared with TRBD1. Germline V lookup: CDR1 SGHVS, CDR2 FNYEAQ. The CDR3 has 15 amino acids. V dropped 5 bases and J dropped 5; count of bases not matched to a gene: 6.

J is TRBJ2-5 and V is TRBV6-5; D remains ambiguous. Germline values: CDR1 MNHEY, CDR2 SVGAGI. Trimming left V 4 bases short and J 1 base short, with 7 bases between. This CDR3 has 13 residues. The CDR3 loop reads CASSSYPQETQYF. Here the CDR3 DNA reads TGTGCCAGCAGTTCCTATCCCCAAGAGACCCAGTACTTC.

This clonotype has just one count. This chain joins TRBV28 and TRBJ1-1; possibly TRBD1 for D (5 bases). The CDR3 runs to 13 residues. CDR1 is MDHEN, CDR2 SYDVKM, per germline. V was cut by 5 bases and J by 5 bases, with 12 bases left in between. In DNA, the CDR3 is TGTGCCAGCAGTCCGGGACGTCGGACTGAAGCTTTCTTT. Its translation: CASSPGRRTEAFF.

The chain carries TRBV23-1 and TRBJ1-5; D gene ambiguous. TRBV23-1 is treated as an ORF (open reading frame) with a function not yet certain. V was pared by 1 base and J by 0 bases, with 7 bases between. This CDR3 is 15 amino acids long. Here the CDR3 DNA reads TGCGCCAGCAGTCAATTCAGGAGTAGCAATCAGCCCCAGCATTTT. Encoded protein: CASSQFRSSNQPQHF.

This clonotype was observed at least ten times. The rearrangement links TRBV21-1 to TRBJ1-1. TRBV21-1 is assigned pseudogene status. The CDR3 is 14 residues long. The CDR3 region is CASSKDGVDTEAFF. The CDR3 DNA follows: TGTGCCAGCAGCAAAGATGGGGTCGACACTGAAGCTTTCTTT.

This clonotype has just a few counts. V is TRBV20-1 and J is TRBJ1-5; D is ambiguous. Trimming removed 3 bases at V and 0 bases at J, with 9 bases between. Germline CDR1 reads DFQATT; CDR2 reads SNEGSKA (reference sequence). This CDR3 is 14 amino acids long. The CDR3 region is CSASSSTSNQPQHF. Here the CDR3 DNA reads TGCAGTGCTAGTTCTTCAACTAGCAATCAGCCCCAGCATTTT.

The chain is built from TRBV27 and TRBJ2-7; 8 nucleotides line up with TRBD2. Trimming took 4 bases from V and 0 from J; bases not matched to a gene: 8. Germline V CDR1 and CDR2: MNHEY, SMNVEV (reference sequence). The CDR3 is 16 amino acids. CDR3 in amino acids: CASSSITSGYSYEQYF. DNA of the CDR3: TGTGCCAGCAGTTCGATTACTAGCGGTTACTCCTACGAGCAGTACTTC.

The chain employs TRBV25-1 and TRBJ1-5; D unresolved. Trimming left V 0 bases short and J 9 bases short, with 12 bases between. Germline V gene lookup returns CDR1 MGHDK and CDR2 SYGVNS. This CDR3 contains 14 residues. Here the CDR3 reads CASSEYRASGPQHF. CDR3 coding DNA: TGTGCCAGCAGTGAATATAGGGCGAGCGGGCCCCAGCATTTT.

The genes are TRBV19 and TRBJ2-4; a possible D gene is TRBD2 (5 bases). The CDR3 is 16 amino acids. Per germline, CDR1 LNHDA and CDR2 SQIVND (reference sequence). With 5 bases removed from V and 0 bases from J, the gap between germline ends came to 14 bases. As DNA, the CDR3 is TGTGCCAGTAGTTTCTCACTAGTCCAAGCCAAAAACATTCAGTACTTC. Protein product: CASSFSLVQAKNIQYF.

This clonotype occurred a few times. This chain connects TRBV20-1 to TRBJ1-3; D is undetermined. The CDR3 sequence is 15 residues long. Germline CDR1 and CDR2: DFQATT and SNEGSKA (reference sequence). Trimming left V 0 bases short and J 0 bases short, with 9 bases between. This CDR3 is CSARDYANSGNTIYF. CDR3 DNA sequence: TGCAGTGCTAGAGATTATGCGAACTCTGGAAACACCATATATTTT.

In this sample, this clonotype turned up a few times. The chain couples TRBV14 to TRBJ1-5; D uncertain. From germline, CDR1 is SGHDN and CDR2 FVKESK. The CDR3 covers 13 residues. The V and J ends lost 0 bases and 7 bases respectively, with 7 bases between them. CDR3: CASSQDLGQPQHF. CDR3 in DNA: TGTGCCAGCAGCCAAGATTTAGGGCAGCCCCAGCATTTT.

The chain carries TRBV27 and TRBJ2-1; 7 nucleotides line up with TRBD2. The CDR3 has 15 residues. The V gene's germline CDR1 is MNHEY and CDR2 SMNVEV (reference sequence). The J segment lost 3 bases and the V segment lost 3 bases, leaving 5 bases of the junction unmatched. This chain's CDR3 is CASSFGAGNYNEQFF. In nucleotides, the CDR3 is TGTGCCAGCAGTTTTGGAGCGGGAAACTACAATGAGCAGTTCTTC.

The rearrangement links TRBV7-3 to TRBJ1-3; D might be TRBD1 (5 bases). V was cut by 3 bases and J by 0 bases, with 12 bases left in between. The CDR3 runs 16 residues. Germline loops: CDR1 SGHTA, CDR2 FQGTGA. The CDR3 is CASSLGQDFSGNTIYF. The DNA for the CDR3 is TGTGCCAGCAGCTTGGGGCAGGACTTCTCTGGAAACACCATATATTTT.

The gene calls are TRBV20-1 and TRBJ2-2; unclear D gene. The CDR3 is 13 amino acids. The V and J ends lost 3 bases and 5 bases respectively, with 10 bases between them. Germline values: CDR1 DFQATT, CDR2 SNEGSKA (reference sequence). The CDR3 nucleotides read TGCAGTGCTAGCGTTGGCCATACCGGGGAGCTGTTTTTT. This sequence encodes CSASVGHTGELFF.

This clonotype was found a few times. Here the CDR3 DNA reads TGTGCCAGCGGTTACGGGGAAGCTTTCTTT. Its translation: CASGYGEAFF. The chain couples TRBV27 to TRBJ1-1, with D hard to call. Trimming left V 8 bases short and J 8 bases short, with 9 bases between. Germline CDR1 MNHEY, CDR2 SMNVEV (reference sequence). CDR3 length equals 10 residues.